This T cell receptor (beta chain) was sequenced in a study of CD4+ T cells in melanoma. Sequenced by immunoSEQ multiplex PCR; TCRdb stores in-frame clones only, minus some. Of 110,000 to 150,000 clones listed, about 93% are singletons. Study-wide findings and caveats: In melanoma, neoantigen-specific CD4+ T cells reportedly differed in differentiation state. A reported correlation linked neoantigen-specific CD4+ T cells to CD8+, macrophage and B cell function.

A word on this clone: Its antigen is still unknown.

The CDR3 has 14 amino acids. With 3 bases removed from V and 0 bases from J, the gap between germline ends came to 8 bases. Germline V gene sequence: CDR1 KGHSH, CDR2 LQKENI. The clonotype originates from a human donor with melanoma. The V gene is TRBV18, the J gene TRBJ2-5; D may be TRBD2 (6 bases). Here the CDR3 DNA reads TGTGCCAGCTCACCCCGGGGGAACCAAGAGACCCAGTACTTC. It encodes CASSPRGNQETQYF.